The 17 T cell receptor beta chains presented below share a single source sample, sequenced in a study of shared T cell receptors in the human thymus. TCRdb's copy holds only in-frame clones and misses some; the assay was immunoSEQ multiplex PCR. The sample has over 350,000 clones; around 93% are singletons. Sequencing input: thymocytes. The receptors were gathered from a human donor.

The V gene is TRBV5-1, the J gene TRBJ2-1, with D perhaps TRBD2 (5 bases). The CDR3 runs to 12 residues. V dropped 0 bases and J dropped 7 bases, with 5 bases sitting between them. Germline V gene lookup returns CDR1 SGHRS and CDR2 YFSETQ. The DNA for the CDR3 is TGCGCCAGCAGCTTGGGAGGGAATGAGCAGTTCTTC. It is translated as CASSLGGNEQFF.

In this sample, this clone turned up once. The chain links TRBV7-9 to TRBJ2-1, with 7 positions matching TRBD2. This CDR3 contains 15 residues. Germline assignment: CDR1 SEHNR and CDR2 FQNEAQ (reference sequence). The J segment lost 6 bases and the V segment lost 2 bases, leaving 7 bases of the junction unmatched. The chain's CDR3 is CASSLPASGTNEQFF. The CDR3 DNA reads TGTGCCAGCAGCTTACCGGCTAGCGGAACCAATGAGCAGTTCTTC. The full variable domain, its missing parts supplied by reference TRBV7-9 and TRBJ2-1, is DTGVSQNPRHKITKRGQNVTFRCDPISEHNRLYWYRQTLGQGPEFLTYFQNEAQLEKSRLLSDRFSAERPKGSFSTLEIQRTEQGDSAMYLCASSLPASGTNEQFFGPGTRLTVL.

Regarding this clone: Other DNA sequences in the sample encode the same CDR3. The CDR3 sequence is CASSVQGYEQYF. CDR3 DNA: TGTGCCAGCAGTGTACAGGGTTACGAGCAGTACTTC. The V and J genes are TRBV28 and TRBJ2-7; a possible D gene is TRBD1 (6 bases). The CDR3 sequence is 12 residues long. Trimming shortened V by 5 bases and J by 4 bases, and 9 bases separated the two germline ends. Germline V gene sequence: CDR1 MDHEN, CDR2 SYDVKM.

V and J are TRBV29-1 and TRBJ1-2; TRBD1 matches at 8 bases. Germline loops: CDR1 SQVTM, CDR2 ANQGSEA. The CDR3 covers 14 residues. With V trimmed by 5 bases and J by 6 bases, 11 bases remained unmatched. The DNA for the CDR3 is TGCAGCGTTTGCTGCACAGGGGGGGTAGATGGCTACACCTTC. Its protein product is CSVCCTGGVDGYTF.

The chain carries TRBV7-3 and TRBJ2-7; D perhaps matches TRBD2 (6 bases). V was trimmed by 5 bases and J by 5 bases, leaving 19 bases between them. The CDR3 runs to 15 residues. Germline V gives CDR1 SGHTA, CDR2 FQGTGA. The CDR3 bases are TGTGCCAGCAGCGAACCACCGGAGGGCCAAGACGAGCAGTACTTC. As protein: CASSEPPEGQDEQYF.

The V call is TRBV21-1, the J call TRBJ2-1; the D call in the table, TRBD2, was not verified against the DNA. TRBV21-1 is tagged as a pseudogene. This CDR3 contains 20 residues. The CDR3 nucleotides read TGTGCCAGCCCCGATAGGGGGACTAGCGGGAGGAGAGTACCCTACAATGAGCAGTTCTTC. Translation gives CASPDRGTSGRRVPYNEQFF.

This chain links TRBV28 with TRBJ1-2, with a tentative D call TRBD1 (6 bases). This CDR3 is built from 16 residues. V dropped 3 bases and J dropped 8 bases, with 22 bases sitting between them. Germline assignment: CDR1 MDHEN and CDR2 SYDVKM. Written as DNA, the CDR3 is TGTGCCAGCAGTTTGAACAGGGAAGAGGGCCCTAGGGGCTACACCTTC. Its protein product is CASSLNREEGPRGYTF.

J is TRBJ2-3 and V is TRBV10-3; TRBD2 matches at 8 bases. Losses at the gene ends were 2 bases for V and 0 bases for J; bases not matched to a gene: 7. From germline, CDR1 is ENHRY and CDR2 SYGVKD. The CDR3 spans 17 residues. The CDR3 sequence: CAISEETSAYSTDTQYF. The CDR3, as DNA: TGTGCCATCAGTGAGGAGACTAGCGCATATAGCACAGATACGCAGTATTTT.

The genes are TRBV29-1 and TRBJ2-3, with 10 bases identical to TRBD2. The CDR3 length is 14 residues. After removal of 2 bases from V and 4 bases from J, the junction contained 3 bases not matched to a gene. Per germline, CDR1 SQVTM and CDR2 ANQGSEA. CDR3 in DNA: TGCAGCGTTGAACTAGCGGGAGTCTCAGATACGCAGTATTTT. This translates into CSVELAGVSDTQYF.

The chain joins TRBV11-2 to TRBJ2-7; D is uncertain. Deletions cut 3 bases from V and 12 bases from J, with 12 bases between. The CDR3 totals 11 residues. Germline-derived CDR1 and CDR2 are SGHAT and FQNNGV. In nucleotides, the CDR3 is TGTGCCAGCAGCTTGAGAGGAATCTGGTACTTC. The encoded protein is CASSLRGIWYF.

The rearrangement links TRBV4-1 to TRBJ2-3; a weak D match, TRBD2 (7 bases). Germline V gene lookup returns CDR1 MGHRA and CDR2 YSYEKL. V was pared by 1 base and J by 2 bases, with 16 bases between. The CDR3 is made up of 17 amino acids. This CDR3 reads CASSQVTDSGNTDTQYF. The CDR3 DNA follows: TGCGCCAGCAGCCAAGTTACGGACAGCGGGAACACAGATACGCAGTATTTT.

In DNA form, the CDR3 reads TGTGCCACTAGCGGGAGTGAGAATGAGCAGTTCTTC. It specifies CATSGSENEQFF. The gene calls are TRBV15 and TRBJ2-1, with 9 bases matching TRBD2. The CDR3 length is 12 residues. Germline V gene data show CDR1 as LNHNV and CDR2 as YYDKDF (reference sequence). J gave up 7 bases and V 9 bases, and 4 bases lay outside the gene matches.

The V and J genes are TRBV27 and TRBJ2-1, with D possibly being TRBD1 (5 bases). Germline CDR1 is MNHEY and CDR2 is SMNVEV (reference sequence). Deletions cut 5 bases from V and 3 bases from J, with 5 bases between. There are 12 residues in the CDR3. CDR3 sequence (DNA): TGTGCCAGCAGTGACAGCTACAATGAGCAGTTCTTC. Its translation is CASSDSYNEQFF.

The chain links TRBV27 to TRBJ1-1; maybe TRBD1 (5 bases). The CDR3 has 16 amino acids. V lost 3 bases to trimming and J lost 1 base, with 15 bases between them. CDR1 is MNHEY and CDR2 is SMNVEV in the germline V gene (reference sequence). CDR3 region: CASSLKAGPPNTEAFF. DNA for the CDR3: TGTGCCAGCAGTTTGAAAGCGGGACCCCCGAACACTGAAGCTTTCTTT.

The chain recombines TRBV10-1 with TRBJ2-7; possible D gene TRBD2, 7 bases. Looked up from germline, CDR1 is WNHNN and CDR2 is SYGVQD (reference sequence). Trimming left V 2 bases short and J 0 bases short, with 17 bases between. The CDR3 totals 17 residues. This CDR3 is CASSETFRGGSSYEQYF. The CDR3 nucleotides read TGCGCCAGCAGTGAGACCTTTAGGGGGGGGAGCTCCTACGAGCAGTACTTC.

This chain links TRBV19 with TRBJ1-1, with 8 bases lining up with TRBD1. CDR3 length equals 13 residues. V was pared by 6 bases and J by 3 bases, with 3 bases of the junction left unmatched. CDR1 and CDR2 from the germline V gene are LNHDA and SQIVND (reference sequence). The CDR3 DNA sequence: TGTGCCAGTAGCGAGGACAGGGACACTGAAGCTTTCTTT. Amino acid sequence: CASSEDRDTEAFF.

V is TRBV27 and J is TRBJ2-5, with D possibly matching TRBD2 (6 bases). Trimming removed 3 bases at V and 2 bases at J, with 22 bases between. CDR1 and CDR2 from the germline V gene are MNHEY and SMNVEV (reference sequence). The CDR3 runs to 18 residues. DNA for the CDR3: TGTGCCAGCAGTTTGGGGGAGGAAGGGGCGCAATTACAAGAGACCCAGTACTTC. Amino acid sequence: CASSLGEEGAQLQETQYF.